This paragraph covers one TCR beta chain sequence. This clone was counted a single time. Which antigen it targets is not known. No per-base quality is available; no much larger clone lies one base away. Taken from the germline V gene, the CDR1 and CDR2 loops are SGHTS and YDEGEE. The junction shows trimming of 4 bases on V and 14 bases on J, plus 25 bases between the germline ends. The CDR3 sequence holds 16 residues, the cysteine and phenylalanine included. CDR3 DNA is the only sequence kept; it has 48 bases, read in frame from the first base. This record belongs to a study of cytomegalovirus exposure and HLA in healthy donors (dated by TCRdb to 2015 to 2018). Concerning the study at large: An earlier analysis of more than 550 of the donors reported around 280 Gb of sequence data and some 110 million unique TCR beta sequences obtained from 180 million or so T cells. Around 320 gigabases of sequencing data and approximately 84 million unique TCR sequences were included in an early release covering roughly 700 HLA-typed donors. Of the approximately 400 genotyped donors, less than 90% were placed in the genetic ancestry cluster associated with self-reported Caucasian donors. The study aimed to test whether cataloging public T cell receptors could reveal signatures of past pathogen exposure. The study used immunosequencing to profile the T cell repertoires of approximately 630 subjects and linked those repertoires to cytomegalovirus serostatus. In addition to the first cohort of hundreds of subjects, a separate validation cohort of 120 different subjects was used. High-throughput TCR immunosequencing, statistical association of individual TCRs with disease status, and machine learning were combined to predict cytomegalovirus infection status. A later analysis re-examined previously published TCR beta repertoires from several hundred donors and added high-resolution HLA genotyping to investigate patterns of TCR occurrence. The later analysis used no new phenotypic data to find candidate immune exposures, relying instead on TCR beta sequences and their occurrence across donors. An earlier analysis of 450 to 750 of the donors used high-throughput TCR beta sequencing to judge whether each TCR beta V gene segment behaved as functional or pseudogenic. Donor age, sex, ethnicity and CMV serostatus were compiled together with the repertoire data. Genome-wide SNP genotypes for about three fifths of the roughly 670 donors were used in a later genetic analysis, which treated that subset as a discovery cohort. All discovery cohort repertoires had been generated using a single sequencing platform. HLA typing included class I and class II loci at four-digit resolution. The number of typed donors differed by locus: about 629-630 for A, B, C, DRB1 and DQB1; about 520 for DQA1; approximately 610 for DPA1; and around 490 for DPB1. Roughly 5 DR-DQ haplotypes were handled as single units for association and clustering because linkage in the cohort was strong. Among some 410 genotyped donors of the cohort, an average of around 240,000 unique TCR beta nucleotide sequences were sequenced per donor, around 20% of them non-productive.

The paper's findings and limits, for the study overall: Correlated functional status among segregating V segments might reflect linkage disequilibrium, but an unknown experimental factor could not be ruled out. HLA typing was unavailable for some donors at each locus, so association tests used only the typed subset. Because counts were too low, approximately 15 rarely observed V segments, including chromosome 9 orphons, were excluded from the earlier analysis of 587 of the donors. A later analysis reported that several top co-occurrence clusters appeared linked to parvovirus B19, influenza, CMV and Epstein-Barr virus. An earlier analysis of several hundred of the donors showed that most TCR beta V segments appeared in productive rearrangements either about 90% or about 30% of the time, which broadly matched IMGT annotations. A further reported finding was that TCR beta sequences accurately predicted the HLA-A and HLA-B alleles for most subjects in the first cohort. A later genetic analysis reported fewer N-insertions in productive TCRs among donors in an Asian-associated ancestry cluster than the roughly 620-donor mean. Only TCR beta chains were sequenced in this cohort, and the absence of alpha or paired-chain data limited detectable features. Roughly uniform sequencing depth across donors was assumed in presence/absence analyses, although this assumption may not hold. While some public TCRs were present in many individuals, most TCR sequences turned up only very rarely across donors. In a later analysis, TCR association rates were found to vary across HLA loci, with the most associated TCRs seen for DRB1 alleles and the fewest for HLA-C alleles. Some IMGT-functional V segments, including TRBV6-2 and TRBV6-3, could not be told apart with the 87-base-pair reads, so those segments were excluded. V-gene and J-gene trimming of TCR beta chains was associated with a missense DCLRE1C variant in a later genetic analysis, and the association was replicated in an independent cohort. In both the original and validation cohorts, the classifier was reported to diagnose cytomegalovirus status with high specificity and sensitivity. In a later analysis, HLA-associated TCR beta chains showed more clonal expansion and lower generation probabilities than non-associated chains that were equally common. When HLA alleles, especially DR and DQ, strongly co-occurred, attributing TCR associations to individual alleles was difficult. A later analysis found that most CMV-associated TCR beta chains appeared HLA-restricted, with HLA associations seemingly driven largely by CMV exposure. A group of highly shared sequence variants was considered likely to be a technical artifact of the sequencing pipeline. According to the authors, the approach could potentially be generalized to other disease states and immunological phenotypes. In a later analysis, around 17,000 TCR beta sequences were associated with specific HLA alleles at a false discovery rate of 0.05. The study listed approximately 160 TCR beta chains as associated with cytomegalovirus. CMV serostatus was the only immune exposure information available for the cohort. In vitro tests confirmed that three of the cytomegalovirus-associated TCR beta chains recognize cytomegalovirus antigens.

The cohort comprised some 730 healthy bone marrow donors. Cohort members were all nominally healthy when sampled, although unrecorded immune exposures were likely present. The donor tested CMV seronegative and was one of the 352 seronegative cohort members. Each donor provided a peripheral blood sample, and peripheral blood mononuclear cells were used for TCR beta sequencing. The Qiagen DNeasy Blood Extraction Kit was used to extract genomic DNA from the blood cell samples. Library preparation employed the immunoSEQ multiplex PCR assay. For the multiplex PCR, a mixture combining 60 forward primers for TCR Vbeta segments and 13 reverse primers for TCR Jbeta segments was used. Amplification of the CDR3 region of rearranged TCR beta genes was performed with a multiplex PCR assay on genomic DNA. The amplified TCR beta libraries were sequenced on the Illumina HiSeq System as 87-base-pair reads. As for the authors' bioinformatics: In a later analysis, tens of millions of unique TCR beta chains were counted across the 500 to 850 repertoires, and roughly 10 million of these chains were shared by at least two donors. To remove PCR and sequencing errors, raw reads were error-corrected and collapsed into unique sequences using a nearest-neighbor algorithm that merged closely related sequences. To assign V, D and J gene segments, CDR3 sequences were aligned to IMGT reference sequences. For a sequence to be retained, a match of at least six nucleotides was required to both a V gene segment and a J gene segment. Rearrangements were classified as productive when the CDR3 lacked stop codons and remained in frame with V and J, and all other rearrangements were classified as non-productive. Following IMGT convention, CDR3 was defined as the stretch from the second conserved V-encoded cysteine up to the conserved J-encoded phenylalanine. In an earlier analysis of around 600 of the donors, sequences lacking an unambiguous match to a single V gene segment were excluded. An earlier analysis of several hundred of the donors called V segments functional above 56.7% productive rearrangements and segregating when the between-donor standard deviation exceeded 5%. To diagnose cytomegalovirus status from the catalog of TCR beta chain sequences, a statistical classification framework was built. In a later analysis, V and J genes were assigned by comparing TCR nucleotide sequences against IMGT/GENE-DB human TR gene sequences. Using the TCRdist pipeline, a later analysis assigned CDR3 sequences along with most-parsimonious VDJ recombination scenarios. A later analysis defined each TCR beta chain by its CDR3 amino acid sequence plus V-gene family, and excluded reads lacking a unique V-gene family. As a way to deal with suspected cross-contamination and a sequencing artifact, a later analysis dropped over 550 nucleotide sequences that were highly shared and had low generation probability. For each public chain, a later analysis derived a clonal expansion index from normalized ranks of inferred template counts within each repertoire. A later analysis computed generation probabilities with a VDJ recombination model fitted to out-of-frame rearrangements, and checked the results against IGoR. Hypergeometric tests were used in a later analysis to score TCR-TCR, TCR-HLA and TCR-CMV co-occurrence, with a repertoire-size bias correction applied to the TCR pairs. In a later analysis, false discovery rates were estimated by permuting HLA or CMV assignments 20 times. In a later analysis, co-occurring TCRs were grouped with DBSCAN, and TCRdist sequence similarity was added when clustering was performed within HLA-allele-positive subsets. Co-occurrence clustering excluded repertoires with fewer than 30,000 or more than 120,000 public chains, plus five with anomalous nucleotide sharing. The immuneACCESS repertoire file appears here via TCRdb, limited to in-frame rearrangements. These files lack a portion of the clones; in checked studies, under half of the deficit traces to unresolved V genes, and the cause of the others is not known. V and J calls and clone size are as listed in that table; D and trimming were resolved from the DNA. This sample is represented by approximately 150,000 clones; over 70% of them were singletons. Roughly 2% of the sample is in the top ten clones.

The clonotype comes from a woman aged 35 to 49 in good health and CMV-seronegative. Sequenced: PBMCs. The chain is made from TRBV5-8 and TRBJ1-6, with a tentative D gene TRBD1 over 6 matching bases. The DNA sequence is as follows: TGTGCCAGCAGCCAGTCGACAGGCCCCCTAATAGCGACCCTCCACTTT. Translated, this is CASSQSTGPLIATLHF.